The 6 T cell receptor beta chains in this list originate from one sample, sequenced in a study of OX40 agonist ivuxolimab in advanced cancers. To prepare the library, the immunoSEQ multiplex PCR assay was applied. TCRdb mirrors the immuneACCESS table, restricted to in-frame sequences. Some clones are absent from its copies; in checked studies, under half trace to an unresolved V gene, and the reason for the others is unknown. The sample data list 98,000 or so clones, and 89% of these were observed just once. The leading ten clones occupy under 0.4% of the sample. The sample was CD4+ or CD8+ T cells sorted from blood, taken in a trial of the OX40 agonist ivuxolimab. The receptors here all came from an adult with an advanced solid tumor such as melanoma, head and neck, liver or kidney cancer.

The gene calls are TRBV5-1 and TRBJ2-5; TRBD1 or TRBD2 may be the D gene (5 bases each). V was trimmed by 3 bases and J by 1 base, leaving 13 bases between them. CDR1 is SGHRS and CDR2 is YFSETQ in the germline V gene. The CDR3 totals 15 residues. The CDR3 loop reads CASSSTGTPQETQYF. CDR3 coding DNA: TGCGCCAGCAGCTCGACTGGGACGCCCCAAGAGACCCAGTACTTC.

The V call is TRBV27, the J call TRBJ1-5; 10 nucleotides match TRBD1. The CDR3 has 18 residues. Per the germline V gene, CDR1 is MNHEY and CDR2 is SMNVEV (reference sequence). J was trimmed by 6 bases and V by 1 base; bases with no gene match: 12. CDR3 region: CASSLLGGDRGYGQPQHF. DNA for the CDR3: TGTGCCAGCAGTTTATTAGGTGGGGACAGGGGATATGGTCAGCCCCAGCATTTT.

The chain combines TRBV27 with TRBJ1-1, with 8 nucleotides matching TRBD1. The CDR3 is made up of 13 amino acids. Germline assignment: CDR1 MNHEY and CDR2 SMNVEV (reference sequence). Trimming at V came to 6 bases and at J to 4 bases, leaving 4 bases not matched to a gene. The CDR3 is CASRTGEATEAFF. Here the CDR3 DNA reads TGTGCCAGCAGGACAGGGGAGGCCACTGAAGCTTTCTTT.

The chain links TRBV5-1 to TRBJ1-4; D remains ambiguous. In germline, CDR1 is SGHRS, CDR2 YFSETQ. V was clipped by 4 bases and J by 7 bases, with 11 bases between them. This CDR3 has 13 residues. CDR3 in DNA: TGCGCCAGCAGCGTAGGGTTGGGTGAAAAACTGTTTTTT. Translated: CASSVGLGEKLFF.

This sequence joins TRBV6-5 and TRBJ1-1; no reliable D call. This CDR3 spans 14 amino acids. CDR1 is MNHEY, CDR2 SVGAGI, per germline. Trimming removed 6 bases from V and 3 bases from J, with 14 bases in between. CDR3 residues: CASRRRGWDTEAFF. The CDR3 region has the DNA TGTGCCAGCAGACGACGGGGTTGGGACACTGAAGCTTTCTTT.

The rearrangement joins TRBV2 to TRBJ2-5; no firm D call. CDR3 length: 10 residues. V was shortened by 1 base and J by 6 bases, with 0 bases between the two germline ends. The germline gives CDR1 SNHLY, CDR2 FYNNEI. CDR3 nucleotides: TGTGCCAGCAGTGAAGAGACCCAGTACTTC. Translated: CASSEETQYF.